This T cell receptor beta chain was sequenced in a study of Ad26.COV2.S vaccination and SARS-CoV-2 variants. Study context: Donor participated within the Ad26.COV2.S arm of the COV1001 trial.

The assay was immunoSEQ multiplex PCR, and TCRdb's table has in-frame clones only and misses some. The table has roughly 350,000 clones, around 89% seen once; the top ten hold about 4.6%. Trimming removed 6 bases from V and 4 bases from J, with 15 bases in between. The germline gives CDR1 DFQATT, CDR2 SNEGSKA (reference sequence). The CDR3 covers 13 residues. Treatment indicated: around 19 received Ad26.COV2.S at low or high dose, single or two shots; 5 received placebo; per-sample allocation not given. Samples were taken on day 63 after the first vaccine or placebo injection. Built on an Ad26 vector, the vaccine expressed Wuhan-strain SARS-CoV-2 spike.

This chain uses TRBV20-1 with TRBJ1-2, with D possibly being TRBD1 (6 bases). The source of this sequence is a person aged 18 to 59 who received the Ad26.COV2.S COVID-19 vaccine or a placebo. The sequences come from peripheral blood, collected in a trial of Ad26.COV2.S vaccine versus placebo. CDR3 coding DNA: TGCAGTGCCAGTGGGGGGGCTGGCTATGGCTACACCTTC. Residues: CSASGGAGYGYTF.